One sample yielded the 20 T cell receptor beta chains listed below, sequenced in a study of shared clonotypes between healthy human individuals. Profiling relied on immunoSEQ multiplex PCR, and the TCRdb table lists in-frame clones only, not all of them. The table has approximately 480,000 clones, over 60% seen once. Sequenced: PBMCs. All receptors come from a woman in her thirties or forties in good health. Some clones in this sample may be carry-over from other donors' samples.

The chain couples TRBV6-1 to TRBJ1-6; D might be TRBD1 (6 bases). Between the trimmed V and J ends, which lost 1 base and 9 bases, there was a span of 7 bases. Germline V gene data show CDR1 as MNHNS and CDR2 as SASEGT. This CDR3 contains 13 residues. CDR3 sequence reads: CASSEVQGSPLHF. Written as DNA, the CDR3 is TGTGCCAGCAGTGAAGTACAGGGTTCACCCCTCCACTTT.

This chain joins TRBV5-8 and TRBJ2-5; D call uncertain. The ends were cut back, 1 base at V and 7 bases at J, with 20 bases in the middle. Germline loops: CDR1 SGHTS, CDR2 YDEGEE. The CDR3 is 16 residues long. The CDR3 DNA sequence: TGTGCCAGCAGCTTGTCTGGTGTCCAGGTCCGTGTGACCCAGTACTTC. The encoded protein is CASSLSGVQVRVTQYF.

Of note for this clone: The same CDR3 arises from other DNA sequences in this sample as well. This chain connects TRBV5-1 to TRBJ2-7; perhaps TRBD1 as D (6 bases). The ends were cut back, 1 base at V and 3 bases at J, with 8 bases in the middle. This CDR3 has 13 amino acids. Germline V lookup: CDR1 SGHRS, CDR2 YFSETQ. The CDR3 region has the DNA TGCGCCAGCAGCTTGCAGGGGAACTACGAGCAGTACTTC. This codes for CASSLQGNYEQYF.

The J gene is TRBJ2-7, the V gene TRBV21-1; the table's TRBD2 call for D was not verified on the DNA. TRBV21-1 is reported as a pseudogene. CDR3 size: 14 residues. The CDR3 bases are TGTGCCAGCAGGAGACTAGCGGGAGTCTACGAGCAGTACTTC. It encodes CASRRLAGVYEQYF.

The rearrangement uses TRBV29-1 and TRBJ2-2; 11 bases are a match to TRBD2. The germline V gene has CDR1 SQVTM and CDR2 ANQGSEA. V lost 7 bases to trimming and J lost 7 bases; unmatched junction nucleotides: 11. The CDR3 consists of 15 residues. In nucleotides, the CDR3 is TGCAGCGCCGTAGCGGGAGGGAATTTCGGCGGGGAGCTGTTTTTT. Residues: CSAVAGGNFGGELFF.

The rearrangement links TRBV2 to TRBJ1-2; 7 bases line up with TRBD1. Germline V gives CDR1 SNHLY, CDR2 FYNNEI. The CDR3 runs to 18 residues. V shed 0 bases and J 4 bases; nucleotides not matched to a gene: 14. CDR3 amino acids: CASSEAQVGTVRSYGYTF. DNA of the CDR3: TGTGCCAGCAGTGAAGCGCAGGTCGGGACAGTCCGATCCTATGGCTACACCTTC.

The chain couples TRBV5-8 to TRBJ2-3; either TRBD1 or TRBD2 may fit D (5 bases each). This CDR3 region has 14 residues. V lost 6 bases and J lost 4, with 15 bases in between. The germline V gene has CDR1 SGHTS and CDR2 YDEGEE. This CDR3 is CASNRASGPDTQYF. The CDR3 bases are TGTGCCAGCAACCGCGCGTCGGGACCAGATACGCAGTATTTT.

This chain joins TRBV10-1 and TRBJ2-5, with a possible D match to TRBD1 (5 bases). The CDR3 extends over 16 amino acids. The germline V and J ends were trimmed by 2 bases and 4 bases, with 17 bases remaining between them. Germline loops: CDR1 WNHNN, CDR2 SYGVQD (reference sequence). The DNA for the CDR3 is TGCGCCAGCAGTGAGGGTGGGGCAGGTACGGCAGAGACCCAGTACTTC. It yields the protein CASSEGGAGTAETQYF.

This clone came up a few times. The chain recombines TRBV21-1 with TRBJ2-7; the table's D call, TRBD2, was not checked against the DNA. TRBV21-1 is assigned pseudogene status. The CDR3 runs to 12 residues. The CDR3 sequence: CASSSGFYEQYF. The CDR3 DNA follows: TGTGCCAGCAGCAGCGGGTTCTACGAGCAGTACTTC.

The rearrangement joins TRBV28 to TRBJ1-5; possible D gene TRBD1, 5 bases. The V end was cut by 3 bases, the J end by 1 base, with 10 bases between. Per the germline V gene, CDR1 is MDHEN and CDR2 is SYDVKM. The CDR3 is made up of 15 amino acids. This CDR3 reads CASSFSGESNQPQHF. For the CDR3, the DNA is TGTGCCAGCAGTTTTTCGGGGGAAAGCAATCAGCCCCAGCATTTT.

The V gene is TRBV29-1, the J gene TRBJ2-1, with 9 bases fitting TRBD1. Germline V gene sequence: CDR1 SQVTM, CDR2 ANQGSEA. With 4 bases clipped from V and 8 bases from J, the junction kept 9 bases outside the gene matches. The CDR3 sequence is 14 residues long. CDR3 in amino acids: CSVAPGTGRDEQFF. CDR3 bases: TGCAGCGTTGCCCCCGGGACAGGGCGAGATGAGCAGTTCTTC.

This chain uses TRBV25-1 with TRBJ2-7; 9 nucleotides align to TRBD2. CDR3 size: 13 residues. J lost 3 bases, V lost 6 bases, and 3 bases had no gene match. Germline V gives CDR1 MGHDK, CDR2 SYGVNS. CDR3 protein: CASRTTSGYEQYF. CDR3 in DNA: TGTGCCAGCAGGACGACTAGCGGCTACGAGCAGTACTTC.

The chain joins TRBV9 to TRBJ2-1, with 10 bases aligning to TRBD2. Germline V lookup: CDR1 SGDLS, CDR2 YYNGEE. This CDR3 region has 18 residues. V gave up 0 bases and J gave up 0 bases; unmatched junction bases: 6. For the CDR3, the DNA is TGTGCCAGCAGCGTAGGGGGGAGCGGGAGGGACTCCTACAATGAGCAGTTCTTC. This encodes CASSVGGSGRDSYNEQFF.

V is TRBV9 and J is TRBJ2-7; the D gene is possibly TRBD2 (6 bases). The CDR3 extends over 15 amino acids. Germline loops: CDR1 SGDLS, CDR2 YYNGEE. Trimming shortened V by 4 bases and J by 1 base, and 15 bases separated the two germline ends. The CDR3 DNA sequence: TGTGCCAGCAGCCTAGAGATAGGGAGGTCCTACGAGCAGTACTTC. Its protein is CASSLEIGRSYEQYF.

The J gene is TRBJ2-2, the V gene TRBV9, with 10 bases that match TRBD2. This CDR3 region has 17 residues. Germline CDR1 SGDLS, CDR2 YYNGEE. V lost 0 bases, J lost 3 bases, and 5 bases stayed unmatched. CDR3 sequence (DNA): TGTGCCAGCAGCGTAGGGTCTAGCGGGGGATACACCGGGGAGCTGTTTTTT. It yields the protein CASSVGSSGGYTGELFF.

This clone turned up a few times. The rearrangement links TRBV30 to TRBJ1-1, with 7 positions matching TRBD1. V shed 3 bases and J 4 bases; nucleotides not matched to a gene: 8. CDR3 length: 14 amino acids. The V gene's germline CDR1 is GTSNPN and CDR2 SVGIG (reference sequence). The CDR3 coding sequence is TGTGCCTGGAGCGAAGGGGGCGTGAGCACTGAAGCTTTCTTT. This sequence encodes CAWSEGGVSTEAFF.

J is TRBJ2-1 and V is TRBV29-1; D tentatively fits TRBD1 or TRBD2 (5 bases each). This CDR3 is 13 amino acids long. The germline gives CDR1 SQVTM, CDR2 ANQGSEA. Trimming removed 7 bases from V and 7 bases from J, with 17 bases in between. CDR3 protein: CSARPGLGNEQFF. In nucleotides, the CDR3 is TGCAGCGCCCGTCCGGGGCTTGGTAATGAGCAGTTCTTC.

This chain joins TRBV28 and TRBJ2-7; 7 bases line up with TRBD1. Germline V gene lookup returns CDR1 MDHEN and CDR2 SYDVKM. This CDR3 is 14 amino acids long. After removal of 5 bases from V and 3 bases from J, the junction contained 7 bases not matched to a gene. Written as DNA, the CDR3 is TGTGCCAGCAGTACCCAAGGGGGCGGCTACGAGCAGTACTTC. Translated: CASSTQGGGYEQYF.

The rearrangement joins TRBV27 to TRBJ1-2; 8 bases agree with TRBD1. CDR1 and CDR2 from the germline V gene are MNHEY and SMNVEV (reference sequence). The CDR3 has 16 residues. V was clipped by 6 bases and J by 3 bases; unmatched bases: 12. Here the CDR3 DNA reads TGTGCCAGCAGACCCCTTGGACAGGGCTTTCACTATGGCTACACCTTC. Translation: CASRPLGQGFHYGYTF.

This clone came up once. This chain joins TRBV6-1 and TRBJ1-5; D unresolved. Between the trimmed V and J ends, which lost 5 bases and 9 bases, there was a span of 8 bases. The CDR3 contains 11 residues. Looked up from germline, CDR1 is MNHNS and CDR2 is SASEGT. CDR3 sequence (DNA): TGTGCCAGCAGTACCGCTGGGCCCCAGCATTTT. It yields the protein CASSTAGPQHF.